The next 27 T cell receptor beta chains were all read from a single sample in a study of blood T cells in healthy people across ages. Alongside a J-beta primer mix, a sample-barcoded 5' primer served in a second PCR lasting roughly 7 to 11 cycles. TCRdb itself ran the 5' RACE reads through MiXCR, one entry per CDR3 protein. The table lists over 950,000 distinct CDR3 sequences, approximately 50% of them singletons. The sequenced material came from blood. Receptors were obtained from a woman aged 60-75 years in good health.

This clonotype was seen repeatedly, ten times or more. The chain recombines TRBV6-5 with TRBJ2-6; possibly TRBD2 for D (5 bases). Between the trimmed V and J ends, which lost 4 bases and 4 bases, there was a span of 8 bases. The CDR3 sequence is 14 residues long. Germline values: CDR1 MNHEY, CDR2 SVGAGI. The chain's CDR3 is CASSSGNGANVLTF. The CDR3 nucleotides are TGTGCCAGCAGTTCGGGGAACGGGGCCAACGTCCTGACTTTC.

In its sample, this clonotype was seen a few times. The V and J genes are TRBV5-1 and TRBJ2-3; no clear D gene. The CDR3 length is 14 residues. Germline values: CDR1 SGHRS, CDR2 YFSETQ. V lost 1 base to trimming and J lost 9 bases, with 15 bases between them. The CDR3 DNA reads TGCGCCAGCAGCTTGAGGTCCCAGGCGAGAACGCAGTATTTT. Translation: CASSLRSQARTQYF.

This clonotype was picked up a small number of times. This rearrangement joins TRBV20-1 to TRBJ2-7, with 7 nucleotides matching TRBD1. From germline, CDR1 is DFQATT and CDR2 SNEGSKA (reference sequence). Unmatched junction bases numbered 6, after V lost 5 bases and J lost 2 bases. This CDR3 is 13 amino acids long. The CDR3 reads CSAPKGTAYEQYF. Written as DNA, the CDR3 is TGCAGTGCTCCGAAAGGGACAGCCTACGAGCAGTACTTC.

As to this clonotype: The conserved phenylalanine or tryptophan normally closing the CDR3 is absent here, so this likely arose from a read error. The CDR3 loop is CASSSQRDSQFL. In DNA, the CDR3 is TGTGCCAGCAGCTCCCAGCGGGACTCGCAGTTCCTC. The rearrangement links TRBV28 to TRBJ2-1, with 7 bases that match TRBD2. The length of the CDR3 is 12 residues. Germline loops: CDR1 MDHEN, CDR2 SYDVKM. The V segment lost 6 bases and the J segment 12 bases; nucleotides outside the gene matches: 8.

V is TRBV11-1 and J is TRBJ2-7, with a weak D call TRBD2 (6 bases). V was pared by 6 bases and J by 0 bases, with 12 bases between. The CDR3 consists of 14 residues. Germline assignment: CDR1 SGHAT and CDR2 FQDESV (reference sequence). The CDR3 reads CASRRGLSSYEQYF. In DNA form, the CDR3 reads TGTGCCAGCAGACGGGGACTCAGCTCCTACGAGCAGTACTTC.

This sequence joins TRBV4-1 and TRBJ2-4, with TRBD2 as a possible D gene (5 bases). CDR1 MGHRA and CDR2 YSYEKL come from the germline V gene. Trimming stripped 5 bases from V and 4 bases from J, with 15 bases between. The CDR3 is 15 residues long. As DNA, the CDR3 is TGCGCCAGCAGCAACCCCTGGGCGGGTAAAAACATTCAGTACTTC. This codes for CASSNPWAGKNIQYF.

A few counts support this clonotype. V gene TRBV20-1 combines with J gene TRBJ2-5, with 7 nucleotides matching TRBD1. Germline trimming cut 4 bases from V and 5 bases from J; bases unmatched to any gene: 13. The germline CDR1 and CDR2 sequences are DFQATT and SNEGSKA (reference sequence). This CDR3 has 15 amino acids. The DNA for the CDR3 is TGCAGTGCTACTGCCGGGACAGTCAGTGGGGAGACCCAGTACTTC. Translation: CSATAGTVSGETQYF.

The V gene is TRBV11-2, the J gene TRBJ1-4; D gene unclear. The length of the CDR3 is 15 residues. Trimming pared 6 bases from V and 9 bases from J, leaving 20 bases between. The germline V gene has CDR1 SGHAT and CDR2 FQNNGV. The CDR3 bases are TGTGCCAGCAGGGATCCTGACAAAGACACGAAAAAACTGTTTTTT. Its translation: CASRDPDKDTKKLFF.

This clonotype was recorded a few times. This chain links TRBV7-9 with TRBJ1-1, with D uncertain. Trimming stripped 1 base from V and 3 bases from J, with 9 bases between. CDR3 length: 14 amino acids. From germline, CDR1 is SEHNR and CDR2 FQNEAQ (reference sequence). The CDR3 region has the DNA TGTGCCAGCAGCTTAGGTGTCAGAGACACTGAAGCTTTCTTT. Protein sequence: CASSLGVRDTEAFF.

The rearrangement joins TRBV2 to TRBJ2-7; 9 nucleotides line up with TRBD2. Trimming at V came to 10 bases and at J to 3 bases, leaving 4 bases not matched to a gene. This CDR3 contains 12 residues. CDR1 and CDR2 from the germline V gene are SNHLY and FYNNEI. The CDR3 nucleotides are TGTGCCACCAAGACTAGCGGCTACGAGCAGTACTTC. It yields the protein CATKTSGYEQYF. Drawing the rest from reference TRBV2 and TRBJ2-7, the complete variable domain is EPEVTQTPSHQVTQMGQEVILRCVPISNHLYFYWYRQILGQKVEFLVSFYNNEISEKSEIFDDQFSVERPDGSNFTLKIRSTKLEDSAMYFCATKTSGYEQYFGPGTRLTVT.

The chain employs TRBV12-3 or TRBV12-4 and TRBJ1-5; D not certain. The V and J ends lost 3 bases and 0 bases respectively, with 6 bases between them. The CDR3 contains 14 residues. The CDR3 sequence is CASSFQNSNQPQHF. As DNA, the CDR3 is TGTGCCAGCAGTTTTCAGAATAGCAATCAGCCCCAGCATTTT.

This chain uses TRBV20-1 with TRBJ1-4; D is uncertain. CDR3 length: 15 amino acids. Per germline, CDR1 DFQATT and CDR2 SNEGSKA (reference sequence). Trimming pared 0 bases from V and 5 bases from J, leaving 13 bases between. CDR3 coding DNA: TGCAGTGCTAGAGATCGCGTGCGCGGGAATGAAAAACTGTTTTTT. Translating it yields CSARDRVRGNEKLFF.

The rearrangement joins TRBV28 to TRBJ2-6; weak D call: TRBD1 (6 bases). The CDR3 sequence is 16 residues long. Germline loops: CDR1 MDHEN, CDR2 SYDVKM. Deletions cut 5 bases from V and 6 bases from J, with 17 bases between. The CDR3 spells CASSPRQEELANVLTF. The DNA of the CDR3 is TGTGCCAGCAGTCCCAGACAGGAGGAACTGGCCAACGTCCTGACTTTC. Combining the CDR3 with reference TRBV28 and TRBJ2-6 gives the whole variable domain DVKVTQSSRYLVKRTGEKVFLECVQDMDHENMFWYRQDPGLGLRLIYFSYDVKMKEKGDIPEGYSVSREKKERFSLILESASTNQTSMYLCASSPRQEELANVLTFGAGSRLTVL.

This clonotype was counted between two and nine times. The V gene is TRBV21-1, the J gene TRBJ2-3. TRBV21-1 is given as a pseudogene. This CDR3 is 13 amino acids long. This CDR3 is CASSKGVTDTQYF. CDR3 nucleotides: TGTGCCAGCAGCAAAGGAGTTACAGATACGCAGTATTTT.

V and J are TRBV7-9 and TRBJ1-4; 10 positions agree with TRBD1. V lost 4 bases to trimming and J lost 8 bases; unmatched junction nucleotides: 7. Looked up from germline, CDR1 is SEHNR and CDR2 is FQNEAQ (reference sequence). CDR3 length: 15 residues. Here the CDR3 reads CASSSPDRGEEKLFF. CDR3 coding DNA: TGTGCCAGCAGCTCCCCGGACAGGGGGGAGGAAAAACTGTTTTTT. The complete variable domain, with remaining parts taken from reference TRBV7-9 and TRBJ1-4, reads DTGVSQNPRHKITKRGQNVTFRCDPISEHNRLYWYRQTLGQGPEFLTYFQNEAQLEKSRLLSDRFSAERPKGSFSTLEIQRTEQGDSAMYLCASSSPDRGEEKLFFGSGTQLSVL.

A note on this clonotype: A read error may be the cause here, since a much bigger clone is one base away. The chain recombines TRBV7-2 with TRBJ2-3; no reliable D call. The CDR3 totals 14 residues. CDR1 is SGHTA, CDR2 FQGNSA, per germline. The CDR3 reads CASSLATTSDTRYF. The CDR3 coding sequence is TGTGCCAGCAGCTTAGCTACCACTTCAGATACGCGGTATTTT.

This rearrangement joins TRBV10-1 to TRBJ2-3; 7 nucleotides match TRBD1. Germline V gene data show CDR1 as WNHNN and CDR2 as SYGVQD (reference sequence). CDR3 size: 14 residues. The V gene end was trimmed by 6 bases and the J gene end by 2 bases; junction bases not matched to a gene: 5. The CDR3 nucleotides are TGCGCCAGCAGCCGGGACAGTTTCACAGATACGCAGTATTTT. It encodes CASSRDSFTDTQYF.

The rearrangement links TRBV3-1 to TRBJ1-2; D may be TRBD1 (5 bases). The length of the CDR3 is 13 residues. In germline, CDR1 is LGHDT, CDR2 YNNKEL (reference sequence). V was clipped by 6 bases and J by 4 bases, with 12 bases between them. The CDR3 DNA reads TGTGCCAGCAGTGGCAGGGCTTCCTATGGCTACACCTTC. It codes for CASSGRASYGYTF.

The V gene is TRBV5-1, the J gene TRBJ2-7, with TRBD1 identical over 8 bases. Losses at the gene ends were 4 bases for V and 4 bases for J; bases not matched to a gene: 4. The CDR3 runs to 13 residues. Germline assignment: CDR1 SGHRS and CDR2 YFSETQ. DNA for the CDR3: TGCGCCAGCAGCCGACAGGGGCAGTACGAGCAGTACTTC. This translates into CASSRQGQYEQYF.

This sequence joins TRBV20-1 and TRBJ2-7; 11 bases align to TRBD2. TRBJ2-5 explains the end of the DNA better; the J call may be wrong. From germline, CDR1 is DFQATT and CDR2 SNEGSKA (reference sequence). The CDR3 loop spans 15 amino acids. The CDR3 DNA reads as TGCAGTGCTGCTGGCGGAACTAGCGGGGGAGAGACCCAGTACTTC. It encodes CSAAGGTSGGETQYF.

V is TRBV6-2 or TRBV6-3 and J is TRBJ2-5; TRBD1 might be the D (6 bases). The CDR3 length is 15 residues. Trimming stripped 2 bases from V and 5 bases from J, with 15 bases between. Germline loops: CDR1 MNHEY, CDR2 SVGEGT. The CDR3 is CASSYNTGMKETQYF. CDR3 sequence (DNA): TGTGCCAGCAGTTACAACACAGGGATGAAGGAGACCCAGTACTTC.

V and J are TRBV20-1 and TRBJ2-4, with D unclear. The V gene's germline CDR1 is DFQATT and CDR2 SNEGSKA (reference sequence). This CDR3 is 11 amino acids long. Trimming took 0 bases from V and 13 from J, leaving 10 bases between them. The CDR3 region is CSARDNLGQYF. The CDR3 DNA sequence: TGCAGTGCTAGAGATAACCTAGGCCAGTACTTC.

Of note for this clonotype: Germline is not matched at one junction end, which may reflect a read error. This sequence joins TRBV28 and TRBJ1-2; a possible D gene is TRBD1 (6 bases). The CDR3 runs 13 residues. Germline V gives CDR1 MDHEN, CDR2 SYDVKM. The CDR3 reads CASSQGLGYGYTF. CDR3 DNA sequence: TGTGCCAGCAGCCAGGGGCTAGGCTATGGTTACACCTTC.

This chain uses TRBV7-2 with TRBJ2-3; perhaps TRBD2 as D (5 bases). V was pared by 5 bases and J by 1 base, with 13 bases between. Per the germline V gene, CDR1 is SGHTA and CDR2 is FQGNSA. The CDR3 sequence is 15 residues long. CDR3 nucleotides: TGTGCCAGCAGCCGCGCGGCGGGCCGCACAGATACGCAGTATTTT. This encodes CASSRAAGRTDTQYF.

This rearrangement joins TRBV7-8 to TRBJ2-3; D remains unclear. The CDR3 is 12 residues long. Trimming took off 4 bases at V and 9 bases at J, with 11 bases between the two ends. Looked up from germline, CDR1 is SGHVS and CDR2 is FQNEAQ. The CDR3 spells CASSWSEQTQYF. The CDR3 bases are TGTGCCAGCAGCTGGTCAGAGCAGACGCAGTATTTT.

This chain connects TRBV12-3 or TRBV12-4 to TRBJ2-3; D remains unclear. Deletions cut 6 bases from V and 4 bases from J, with 8 bases between. This CDR3 has 12 residues. The CDR3 DNA follows: TGTGCCAGCAGAATAGGGTCAGATACGCAGTATTTT. Translating gives CASRIGSDTQYF.

The gene calls are TRBV5-1 and TRBJ2-7, with D possibly being TRBD2 (5 bases). CDR3 length: 13 amino acids. Trimming removed 4 bases at V and 3 bases at J, with 11 bases between. The germline gives CDR1 SGHRS, CDR2 YFSETQ. In DNA form, the CDR3 reads TGCGCCAGCAGCCCGGAGGCTAGCTACGAGCAGTACTTC. Protein sequence: CASSPEASYEQYF.